These T cell receptor beta chains were read from a single sample in a study of metastatic and nonmetastatic thyroid tumors. TCRdb re-analyzed the PCR reads using MiXCR. In the table there are tens of thousands of clones, around an eighth of which are singletons. The specimen sequenced was blood. These receptors were collected from a female donor with papillary thyroid cancer or a benign thyroid nodule (not recorded which). Some clones in this sample may be carry-over from other donors' samples. Each CDR3 is given without its conserved first and last residue. Each record gives: V gene, J gene, CDR3 protein.

>TRBV6-1|TRBJ2-7
AISLMGSYEQY
>TRBV20-1|TRBJ2-3
SAPNRAGTDTQY
>TRBV5-6|TRBJ2-2
ASSLALTGWTGELF
>TRBV29-1|TRBJ1-3
SAELVPRDGISGNTIY
>TRBV28|TRBJ1-2
ASSWGGGYGYT
>TRBV6-1|TRBJ1-2
ASRTSVYSTSNYGYT
>TRBV11-2|TRBJ2-7
ASSLIPGDYEQY
>TRBV28|TRBJ1-1
ASTSDPVRGEAF
>TRBV6-1|TRBJ1-2
ASSEFGSSANYGYT
>TRBV20-1|TRBJ1-1
SAREGWDRNTEAF
>TRBV10-3|TRBJ2-7
AISGGLTYEQY
>TRBV28|TRBJ1-6
ASISSTGRSSYNSPLH
>TRBV11-3|TRBJ1-4
ASSPGTGGTNEKLF
>TRBV28|TRBJ2-5
ASKWDLQETQY
>TRBV6-1|TRBJ1-5
ASRRGQDSNQPQH
>TRBV12-3/TRBV12-4|TRBJ2-2
ASSLGTGSVELF
>TRBV2|TRBJ1-2
ASRSGQREYGYT
>TRBV6-5|TRBJ2-1
ASSPGTSGRTIHNEQF
>TRBV20-1|TRBJ1-1
SARGSSSTGNTEAF
>TRBV12-3/TRBV12-4|TRBJ2-1
ASILALAGHFNEQF
>TRBV5-1|TRBJ2-2
ASSLGSNTGELF
>TRBV7-3|TRBJ1-2
ASSQAGGGGYT
>TRBV27|TRBJ2-5
ASRGWAGQETQY
>TRBV6-5|TRBJ1-1
ASSYSTGSRTEAF
>TRBV4-1|TRBJ2-1
ASSQDLGNEQF
>TRBV12-3/TRBV12-4|TRBJ1-1
ASSTTEYYTEAF
>TRBV20-1|TRBJ1-1
SAARLGQGVAF
>TRBV6-6|TRBJ1-1
ASSYSRGDTEAF
>TRBV6-2/TRBV6-3|TRBJ2-1
ASTRRGVGVSETYNEQF
>TRBV4-1|TRBJ2-7
ASSPGPGELYEQY
>TRBV20-1|TRBJ2-3
SGRGVGRQY
>TRBV2|TRBJ1-4
ASSEAAGGYGDEKLF
>TRBV19|TRBJ1-1
ASSIDPGLPGTF
>TRBV5-4|TRBJ2-7
ASRVRDPRGEQY
>TRBV20-1|TRBJ2-2
SARTSGRWGTGELF
>TRBV7-6|TRBJ2-3
ASSTTSGREETDTQY
>TRBV24-1|TRBJ1-1
ATPTGMNTEAF
>TRBV19|TRBJ2-6
ASRTGRISGANVLT
>TRBV6-5|TRBJ1-6
ASSYYQDSPLH
>TRBV12-3/TRBV12-4|TRBJ2-7
ASSLNGHMSQVN
>TRBV27|TRBJ1-6
ASGGQEGNSPLH
>TRBV7-8|TRBJ2-3
ASSKTSGRPPDTQY
>TRBV28|TRBJ1-1
ASKDKEVAEAF
>TRBV20-1|TRBJ2-5
SARDHRGDMETQY
>TRBV11-2|TRBJ2-2
ASSRLAGANTGELF
>TRBV5-1|TRBJ2-3
ASSFGHGRQDTQY
>TRBV9|TRBJ2-1
ASSTATRDRGNEQF
>TRBV7-3|TRBJ2-3
ASSPVAGGTTDTQY
>TRBV28|TRBJ1-6
ASRGLPPGQGINNSPLH
>TRBV28|TRBJ2-6
ATLLYFGANVLT
>TRBV30|TRBJ1-4
ASLDEREEKLF
>TRBV24-1|TRBJ2-1
ATIQEADNEQF
>TRBV24-1|TRBJ1-2
ATSDHGQDGGYT
>TRBV6-1|TRBJ2-1
ASRRGREESEQF
>TRBV27|TRBJ1-1
ASSLGDRLFGNTEAF
>TRBV6-1|TRBJ2-7
ASSRPPAVLIDEQY
>TRBV20-1|TRBJ2-1
SAESGGYNEQF
>TRBV19|TRBJ2-2
ASSRGAGGRSTGELF
>TRBV18|TRBJ2-7
ASSPGLADTYEQY